This T cell receptor (beta chain) comes out of a study of vaccination and CD4 T cells after COVID-19. Study-wide context: Drawing of post-COVID samples took place a median approximately 100 days after diagnosis (range 35 to 161).

As for this clonotype: Its target is unknown.

As to time point: late sampling 161 to 241 days after vaccination in three convalescent patients. Treatment here: approximately 10-day PBMC culture with coronavirus spike peptide pools or control peptides (ViraFEST assay). The assay that was used to sequence DNA from cultured CD4+ T cells was the Oncomine TCR Beta short-read assay. MiXCR, applied by TCRdb to the PCR reads, yields one record per CDR3 protein. Seen here are 15,000 to 20,000 distinct CDR3 sequences, roughly 40% observed once, and the top ten hold about 17%. This clonotype was sampled from a human donor who had recovered from COVID-19. The specimen comprised CD4+ T cells from blood, cultured in vitro, sampled about 7 months after SARS-CoV-2 vaccination.

The CDR3 bases are TGCAGTGCTAGGTTAATGGGACGCCGTGGAGATACGCAGTATTTT. Its translation: CSARLMGRRGDTQYF. The rearrangement joins TRBV20-1 to TRBJ2-3; tentatively, D is TRBD1 or TRBD2 (5 bases each). There are 15 residues in the CDR3. The V gene's germline CDR1 is DFQATT and CDR2 SNEGSKA (reference sequence). Deletions cut 3 bases from V and 5 bases from J, with 18 bases between.